This is a list of T cell receptor beta chains from one sample in a study of OX40 agonist ivuxolimab in advanced cancers. The data were produced by immunoSEQ multiplex PCR, yet TCRdb's version contains in-frame clones alone and is incomplete. The table lists around 84,000 clones, 80% to 95% of them singletons, with more than 0.35% in the top ten. The sample consisted of CD4+ or CD8+ T cells sorted from blood, taken in a trial of the OX40 agonist ivuxolimab. The receptors were sampled from an adult with an advanced solid tumor such as melanoma, head and neck, liver or kidney cancer. CDR3s include the opening cysteine and the closing phenylalanine or tryptophan. The D gene is left open where the match is weak. Clone size appears in some rows only: once, few, many, or a class for an expanded clone.

d_call j_call v_call clone_size cdr3_aa cdr3_nt
TRBD1 TRBJ2-5 TRBV18 once CASSDRVQETQYF TGTGCCAGCTCCGACAGGGTCCAAGAGACCCAGTACTTC
NA TRBJ2-6 TRBV6-6 few CASSHAGSGANVLTF TGTGCCAGCAGTCACGCCGGGTCTGGGGCCAACGTCCTGACTTTC
NA TRBJ2-5 TRBV19 NA CASSIAGSTLWETQYF TGTGCCAGTAGTATAGCCGGCAGTACGTTGTGGGAGACCCAGTACTTC
NA TRBJ1-2 TRBV7-2 NA CASSLAAGDYGYTF TGTGCCAGCAGCTTAGCGGCGGGGGACTATGGCTACACCTTC
NA TRBJ2-5 TRBV5-1 NA CASSPGTGALETQYF TGCGCCAGCAGCCCCGGGACGGGTGCCTTAGAGACCCAGTACTTC
TRBD2 TRBJ2-3 TRBV6-1 NA CASRGGDQTDTQYF TGTGCCAGCAGGGGAGGGGACCAAACAGATACGCAGTATTTT
TRBD1 TRBJ2-2 TRBV7-2 NA CATKRQGATGELFF TGTGCCACGAAGAGGCAGGGGGCCACCGGGGAGCTGTTTTTT
NA TRBJ1-6 TRBV7-6 NA CASSPNPGGQDSPLHF TGTGCCAGCAGCCCAAACCCCGGGGGGCAAGATTCACCCCTCCACTTT
NA TRBJ2-3 TRBV18 NA CASSPTMTRSQYF TGTGCCAGCTCACCTACTATGACTAGGTCGCAGTATTTT
NA TRBJ1-2 TRBV6-1 NA CASSEQGRYGYTF TGTGCCAGCAGTGAACAGGGGAGATATGGCTACACCTTC
NA TRBJ1-2 TRBV15 NA CATSRDWRYGYTF TGTGCCACCAGCAGAGATTGGAGATATGGCTACACCTTC
TRBD2 TRBJ2-2 TRBV28 NA CATGTSGRAFGELFF TGTGCCACCGGGACTAGCGGGAGGGCCTTCGGGGAGCTGTTTTTT
NA TRBJ1-2 TRBV27 NA CASRSQENYGYTF TGTGCCAGCAGGTCTCAAGAGAACTATGGCTACACCTTC
NA TRBJ1-5 TRBV19 NA CASSTWDTYSNQPQHF TGTGCCAGTAGTACCTGGGACACGTATAGCAATCAGCCCCAGCATTTT
TRBD1 TRBJ1-2 TRBV6-6 NA CATTSTGTGRHGYTF TGTGCCACCACCTCCACGGGGACAGGGAGGCATGGCTACACCTTC
NA TRBJ2-2 TRBV6-6 NA CASTILNTGELFF TGTGCCAGTACAATCCTAAACACCGGGGAGCTGTTTTTT
TRBD2 TRBJ2-3 TRBV4-3 NA CASSQGGGGRNPDTQYF TGCGCCAGCAGCCAAGGTGGCGGGGGGCGAAATCCAGATACGCAGTATTTT
NA TRBJ2-4 TRBV7-9 NA CASSSSGGTKNIQYF TGTGCCAGCAGCTCTTCTGGTGGGACCAAAAACATTCAGTACTTC
NA TRBJ2-7 TRBV7-7 few CASSPGGGEKQYF TGTGCTAGCAGCCCAGGAGGGGGAGAGAAGCAGTACTTC
NA TRBJ1-2 TRBV10-1 NA CASSESGSYGYTF TGCGCCAGCAGTGAGTCGGGAAGTTATGGCTACACCTTC
NA TRBJ1-1 TRBV10-3 NA CAISRSLQGEAFF TGTGCCATCAGCAGATCCCTTCAGGGTGAAGCTTTCTTT
TRBD1 TRBJ1-1 TRBV18 NA CASSPTGRVTEAFF TGTGCCAGCTCGCCGACAGGGAGGGTCACTGAAGCTTTCTTT
NA TRBJ1-1 TRBV11-3 NA CASSLGGPNTEAFF TGTGCCAGCAGCTTAGGGGGACCGAACACTGAAGCTTTCTTT
NA TRBJ1-4 TRBV30 few CAWSSDATNEKLFF TGTGCCTGGAGTTCGGATGCAACTAATGAAAAACTGTTTTTT
TRBD2 TRBJ2-3 TRBV14 NA CASSQELGRLAGVGSSTDTQYF TGTGCCAGCAGCCAAGAACTTGGGCGACTAGCGGGAGTAGGGTCTAGCACAGATACGCAGTATTTT
NA TRBJ2-7 TRBV6-6 NA CASSFSDRRGQYF TGTGCCAGCAGTTTCTCGGACAGACGGGGGCAGTACTTC
NA TRBJ2-3 TRBV10-1 NA CASSVVRLLEGNTQYF TGCGCCAGCAGTGTTGTCCGCTTACTCGAGGGGAATACGCAGTATTTT
NA TRBJ1-1 TRBV18 NA CASSLGRDTEAFF TGTGCCAGCTCGCTAGGGCGGGACACTGAAGCTTTCTTT
TRBD2 TRBJ2-1 TRBV28 NA CASSFRPPGLPYRNEQFF TGTGCCAGCAGTTTTCGGCCGCCGGGACTACCTTATCGCAATGAGCAGTTCTTC
NA TRBJ1-5 TRBV7-8 NA CASSPWDRGTQPQHF TGTGCCAGCAGCCCCTGGGACCGGGGGACTCAGCCCCAGCATTTT
NA TRBJ1-2 TRBV28 NA CASRNTGTGNYGYTF TGTGCCAGCAGGAACACCGGGACGGGTAACTATGGCTACACCTTC
TRBD2 TRBJ2-3 TRBV7-3 NA CASSPGLASTDTQYF TGTGCCAGCAGCCCCGGACTAGCTAGCACAGATACGCAGTATTTT
TRBD1 TRBJ1-3 TRBV18 NA CASSPAGQVTGNTIYF TGTGCCAGCTCACCAGCGGGACAGGTGACTGGAAACACCATATATTTT
NA TRBJ1-5 TRBV4-2 NA CASSQGQISNQPQHF TGTGCCAGCAGCCAAGGGCAGATCAGCAATCAGCCCCAGCATTTT
TRBD2 TRBJ2-3 TRBV7-9 NA CASRIGLAGGDTQYF TGTGCCAGCAGAATAGGACTAGCGGGGGGAGATACGCAGTATTTT
NA TRBJ1-2 TRBV30 NA CAWSMGSYGYTF TGTGCCTGGAGTATGGGGTCCTATGGCTACACCTTC
NA TRBJ2-1 TRBV19 NA CASSLTQGLEFF TGTGCCAGTAGTCTGACCCAGGGGCTAGAGTTCTTC
NA TRBJ2-7 TRBV5-7 NA CASSIIRDVSSYEQYF TGTGCCAGCAGCATCATCCGGGACGTGAGCTCCTACGAGCAGTACTTC
NA TRBJ1-6 TRBV25-1 NA CASSESRQTFNSPLHF TGTGCCAGCAGTGAATCCCGACAGACATTCAATTCACCCCTCCACTTT
NA TRBJ1-3 TRBV9 NA CASSAGPGNTIYF TGTGCCAGCAGCGCAGGGCCCGGAAACACCATATATTTT
NA TRBJ2-5 TRBV7-9 NA CASSSQETQYF TGTGCCAGCAGCTCGCAAGAGACCCAGTACTTC
TRBD1 TRBJ2-3 TRBV11-3 NA CASSPRDRASTDTQYF TGTGCCAGCAGCCCAAGGGACAGGGCGAGCACAGATACGCAGTATTTT
TRBD2 TRBJ2-7 TRBV18 NA CASSPPLAGSYEQYF TGTGCCAGCTCACCACCTCTAGCGGGGTCCTACGAGCAGTACTTC